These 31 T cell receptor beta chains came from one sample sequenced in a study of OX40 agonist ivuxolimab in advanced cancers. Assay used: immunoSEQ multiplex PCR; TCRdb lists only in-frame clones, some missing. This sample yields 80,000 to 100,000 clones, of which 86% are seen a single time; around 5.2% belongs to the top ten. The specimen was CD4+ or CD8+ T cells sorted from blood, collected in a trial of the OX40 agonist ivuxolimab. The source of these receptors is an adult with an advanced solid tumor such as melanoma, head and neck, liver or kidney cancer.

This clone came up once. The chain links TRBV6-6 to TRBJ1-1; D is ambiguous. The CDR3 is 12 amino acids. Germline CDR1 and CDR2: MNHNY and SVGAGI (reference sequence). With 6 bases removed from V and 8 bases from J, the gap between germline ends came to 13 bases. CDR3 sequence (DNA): TGTGCCAGCAGCCGTGGCCCTGGGGAAGCTTTCTTT. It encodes CASSRGPGEAFF.

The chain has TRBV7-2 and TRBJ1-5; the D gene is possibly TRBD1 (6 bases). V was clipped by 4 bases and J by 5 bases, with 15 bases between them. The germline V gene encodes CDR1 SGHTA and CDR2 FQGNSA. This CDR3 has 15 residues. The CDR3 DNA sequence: TGTGCCAGCAGCTCCTATAGGGGGTCTCATCAGCCCCAGCATTTT. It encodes CASSSYRGSHQPQHF.

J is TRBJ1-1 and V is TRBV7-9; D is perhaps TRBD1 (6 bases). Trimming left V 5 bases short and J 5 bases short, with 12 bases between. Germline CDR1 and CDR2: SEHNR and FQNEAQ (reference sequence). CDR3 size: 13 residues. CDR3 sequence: CASSLTGTTEAFF. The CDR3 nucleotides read TGTGCCAGCAGCCTCACAGGGACAACTGAAGCTTTCTTT.

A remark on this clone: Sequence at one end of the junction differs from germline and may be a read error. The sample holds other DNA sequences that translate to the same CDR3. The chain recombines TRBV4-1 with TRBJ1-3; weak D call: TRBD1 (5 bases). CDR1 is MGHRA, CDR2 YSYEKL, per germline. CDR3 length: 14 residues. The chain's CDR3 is CASSLPGKSDTIYF. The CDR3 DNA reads TGCGCCAGCAGCCTCCCCGGGAAATCGGACACCATATACTTT.

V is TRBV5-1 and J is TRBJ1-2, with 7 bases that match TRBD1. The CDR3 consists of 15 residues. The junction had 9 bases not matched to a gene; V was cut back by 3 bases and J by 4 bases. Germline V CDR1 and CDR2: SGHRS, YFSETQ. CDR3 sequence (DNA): TGCGCCAGCAGCTGGACCGGGACAGAACTCTATGGCTACACCTTC. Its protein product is CASSWTGTELYGYTF.

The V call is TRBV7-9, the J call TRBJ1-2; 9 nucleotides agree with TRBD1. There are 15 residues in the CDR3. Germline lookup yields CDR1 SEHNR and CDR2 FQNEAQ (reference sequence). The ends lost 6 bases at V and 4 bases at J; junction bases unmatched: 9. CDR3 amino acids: CASRGGTTGGYGYTF. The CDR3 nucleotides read TGTGCCAGCAGGGGAGGAACGACAGGGGGCTATGGCTACACCTTC.

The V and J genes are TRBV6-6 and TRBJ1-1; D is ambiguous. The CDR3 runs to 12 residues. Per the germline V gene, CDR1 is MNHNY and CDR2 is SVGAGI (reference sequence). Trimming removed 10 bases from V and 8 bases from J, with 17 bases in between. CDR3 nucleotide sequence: TGTGCCACCAAAGGCTTACACGTAGAAGCTTTCTTT. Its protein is CATKGLHVEAFF.

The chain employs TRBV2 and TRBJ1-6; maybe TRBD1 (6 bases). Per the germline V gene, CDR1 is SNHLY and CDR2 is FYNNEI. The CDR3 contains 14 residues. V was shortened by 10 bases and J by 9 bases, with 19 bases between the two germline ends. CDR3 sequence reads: CATGTRLGGSPLHF. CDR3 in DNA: TGTGCCACAGGAACCCGCCTAGGGGGTTCACCCCTCCACTTT.

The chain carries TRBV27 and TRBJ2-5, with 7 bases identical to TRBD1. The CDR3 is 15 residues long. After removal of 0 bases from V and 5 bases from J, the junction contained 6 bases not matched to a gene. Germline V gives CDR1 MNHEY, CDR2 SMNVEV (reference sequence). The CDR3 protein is CASSLSRQGWETQYF. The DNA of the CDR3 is TGTGCCAGCAGTTTATCCAGACAGGGATGGGAGACCCAGTACTTC.

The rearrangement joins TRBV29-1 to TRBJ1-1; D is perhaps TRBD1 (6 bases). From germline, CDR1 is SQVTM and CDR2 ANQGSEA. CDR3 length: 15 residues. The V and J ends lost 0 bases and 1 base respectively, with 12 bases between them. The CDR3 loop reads CSVEDPVGANTEAFF. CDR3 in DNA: TGCAGCGTTGAAGATCCCGTGGGGGCGAACACTGAAGCTTTCTTT.

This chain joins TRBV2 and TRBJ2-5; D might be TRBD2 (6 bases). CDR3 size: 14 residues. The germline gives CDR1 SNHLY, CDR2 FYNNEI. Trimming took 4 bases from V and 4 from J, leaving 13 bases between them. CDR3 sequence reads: CASSVGAGGETQYF. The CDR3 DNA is TGTGCCAGCAGTGTCGGAGCGGGTGGAGAGACCCAGTACTTC.

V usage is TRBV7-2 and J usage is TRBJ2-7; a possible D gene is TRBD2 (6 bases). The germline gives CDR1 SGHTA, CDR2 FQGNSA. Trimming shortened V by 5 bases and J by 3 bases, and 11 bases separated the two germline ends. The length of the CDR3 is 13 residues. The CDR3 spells CASSRDFVYEQYF. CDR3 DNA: TGTGCCAGCAGCCGGGACTTCGTCTACGAGCAGTACTTC.

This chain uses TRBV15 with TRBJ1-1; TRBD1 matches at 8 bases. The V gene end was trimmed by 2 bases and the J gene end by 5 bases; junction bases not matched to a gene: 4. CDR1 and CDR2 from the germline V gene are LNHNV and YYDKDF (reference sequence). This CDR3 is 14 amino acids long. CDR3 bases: TGTGCCACCAGCAGAACTACAGGGGGAACTGAAGCTTTCTTT. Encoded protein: CATSRTTGGTEAFF.

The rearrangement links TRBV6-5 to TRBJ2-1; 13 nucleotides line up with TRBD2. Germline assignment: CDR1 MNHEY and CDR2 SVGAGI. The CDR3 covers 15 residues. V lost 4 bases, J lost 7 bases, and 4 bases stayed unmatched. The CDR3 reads CASSFGLAGANEQFF. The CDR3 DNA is TGTGCCAGCAGTTTCGGACTAGCGGGAGCAAATGAGCAGTTCTTC.

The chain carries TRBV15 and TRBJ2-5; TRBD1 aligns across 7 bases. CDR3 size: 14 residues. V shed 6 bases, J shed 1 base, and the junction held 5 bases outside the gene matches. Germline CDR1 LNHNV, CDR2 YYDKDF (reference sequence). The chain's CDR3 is CATSRDRAQETQYF. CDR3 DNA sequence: TGTGCCACCAGTCGAGACAGGGCCCAAGAGACCCAGTACTTC.

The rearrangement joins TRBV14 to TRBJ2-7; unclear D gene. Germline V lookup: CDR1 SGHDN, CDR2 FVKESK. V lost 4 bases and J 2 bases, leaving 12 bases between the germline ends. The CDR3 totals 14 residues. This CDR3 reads CASSPRTLTYEQYF. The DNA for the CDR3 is TGTGCCAGCAGCCCCCGGACCCTTACCTACGAGCAGTACTTC.

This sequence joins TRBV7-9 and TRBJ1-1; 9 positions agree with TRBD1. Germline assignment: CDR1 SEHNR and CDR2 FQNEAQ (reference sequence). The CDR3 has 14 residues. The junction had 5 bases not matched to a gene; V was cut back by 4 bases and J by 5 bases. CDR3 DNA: TGTGCCAGCAGCTCACAGGGGGCTTTAACTGAAGCTTTCTTT. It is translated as CASSSQGALTEAFF.

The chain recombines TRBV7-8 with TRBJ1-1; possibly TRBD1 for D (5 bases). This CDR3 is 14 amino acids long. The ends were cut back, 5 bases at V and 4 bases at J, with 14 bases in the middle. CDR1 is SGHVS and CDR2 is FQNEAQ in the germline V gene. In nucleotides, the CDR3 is TGTGCCAGCAGCCCTAGTGGGGGGGTCACTGAAGCTTTCTTT. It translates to CASSPSGGVTEAFF.

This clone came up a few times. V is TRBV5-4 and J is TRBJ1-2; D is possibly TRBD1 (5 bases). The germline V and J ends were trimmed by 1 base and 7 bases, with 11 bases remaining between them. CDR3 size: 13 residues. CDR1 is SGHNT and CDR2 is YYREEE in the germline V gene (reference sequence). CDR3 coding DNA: TGTGCCAGCAGCTTGCGGTCGGGGGGTGGCTACACCTTC. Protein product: CASSLRSGGGYTF.

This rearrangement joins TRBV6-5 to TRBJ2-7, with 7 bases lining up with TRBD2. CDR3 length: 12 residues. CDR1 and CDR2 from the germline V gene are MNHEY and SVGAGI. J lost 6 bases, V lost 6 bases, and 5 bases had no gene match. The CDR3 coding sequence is TGTGCCAGCAGCCGACCGGGAGGCGAGCAGTACTTC. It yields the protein CASSRPGGEQYF.

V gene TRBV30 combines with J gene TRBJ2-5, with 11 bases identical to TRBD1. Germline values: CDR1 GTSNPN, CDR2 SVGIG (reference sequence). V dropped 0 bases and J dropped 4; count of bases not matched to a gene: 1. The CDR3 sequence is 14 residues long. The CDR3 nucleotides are TGTGCCTGGAGTGTGGGGACAGGGGGAGAGACCCAGTACTTC. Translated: CAWSVGTGGETQYF.

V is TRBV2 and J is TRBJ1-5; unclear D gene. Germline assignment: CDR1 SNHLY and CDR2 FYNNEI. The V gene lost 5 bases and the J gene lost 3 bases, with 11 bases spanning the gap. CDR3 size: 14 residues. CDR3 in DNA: TGTGCCAGCAGTTCCCAAGGCTCCAATCAGCCCCAGCATTTT. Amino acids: CASSSQGSNQPQHF. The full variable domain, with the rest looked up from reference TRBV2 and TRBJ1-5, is EPEVTQTPSHQVTQMGQEVILRCVPISNHLYFYWYRQILGQKVEFLVSFYNNEISEKSEIFDDQFSVERPDGSNFTLKIRSTKLEDSAMYFCASSSQGSNQPQHFGDGTRLSIL.

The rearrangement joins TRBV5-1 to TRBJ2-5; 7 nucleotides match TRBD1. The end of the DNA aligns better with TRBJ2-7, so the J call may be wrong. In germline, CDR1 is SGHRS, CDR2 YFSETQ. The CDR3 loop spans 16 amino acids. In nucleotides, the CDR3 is TGCGCCAGCAGCGCCCGACCGGGACAGCCGAACTACGAGCAGTACTTC. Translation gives CASSARPGQPNYEQYF.

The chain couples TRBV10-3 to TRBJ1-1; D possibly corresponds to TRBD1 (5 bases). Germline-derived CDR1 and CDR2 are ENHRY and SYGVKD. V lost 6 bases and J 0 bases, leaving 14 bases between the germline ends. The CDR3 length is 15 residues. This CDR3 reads CAIRGGGALNTEAFF. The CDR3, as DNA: TGTGCCATCAGGGGGGGAGGGGCCTTGAACACTGAAGCTTTCTTT.

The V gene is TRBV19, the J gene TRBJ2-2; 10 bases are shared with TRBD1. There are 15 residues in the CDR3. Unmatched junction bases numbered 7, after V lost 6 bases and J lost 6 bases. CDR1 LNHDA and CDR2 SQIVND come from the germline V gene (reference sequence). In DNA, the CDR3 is TGTGCCAGTAGCGGTTGGGGGACAGGGGCCGGGGAGCTGTTTTTT. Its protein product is CASSGWGTGAGELFF.

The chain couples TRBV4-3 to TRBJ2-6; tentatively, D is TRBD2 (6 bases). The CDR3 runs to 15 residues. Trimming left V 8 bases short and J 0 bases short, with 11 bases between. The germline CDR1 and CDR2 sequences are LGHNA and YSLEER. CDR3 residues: CASGFGSSGANVLTF. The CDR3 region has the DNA TGCGCCAGCGGGTTCGGGAGCTCTGGGGCCAACGTCCTGACTTTC.

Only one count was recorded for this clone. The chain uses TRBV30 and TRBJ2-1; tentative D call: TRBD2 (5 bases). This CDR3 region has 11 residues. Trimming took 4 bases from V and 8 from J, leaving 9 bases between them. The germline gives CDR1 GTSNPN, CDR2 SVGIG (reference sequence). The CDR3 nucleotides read TGTGCCTGGACGGGGATATATGAGCAGTTCTTC. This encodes CAWTGIYEQFF.

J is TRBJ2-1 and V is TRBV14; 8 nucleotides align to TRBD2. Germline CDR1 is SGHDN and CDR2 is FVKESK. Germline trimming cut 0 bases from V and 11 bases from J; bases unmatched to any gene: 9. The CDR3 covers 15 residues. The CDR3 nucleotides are TGTGCCAGCAGCCAAGAGGGACTAGTAGGCCCCAAGCAGTTCTTC. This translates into CASSQEGLVGPKQFF.

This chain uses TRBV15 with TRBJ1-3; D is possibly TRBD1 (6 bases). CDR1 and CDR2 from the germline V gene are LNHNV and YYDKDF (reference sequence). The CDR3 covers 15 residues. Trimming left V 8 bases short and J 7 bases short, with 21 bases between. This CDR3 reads CATDDRGGGRNTIYF. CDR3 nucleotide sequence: TGTGCCACCGACGATCGCGGAGGGGGACGGAACACCATATATTTT.

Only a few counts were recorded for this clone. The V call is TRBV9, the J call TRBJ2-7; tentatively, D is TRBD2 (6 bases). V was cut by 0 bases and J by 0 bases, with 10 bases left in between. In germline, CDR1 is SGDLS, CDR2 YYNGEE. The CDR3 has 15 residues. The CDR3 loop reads CASSVEIGSSYEQYF. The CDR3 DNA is TGTGCCAGCAGCGTAGAGATCGGGAGCTCCTACGAGCAGTACTTC. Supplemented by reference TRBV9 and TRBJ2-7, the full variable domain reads DSGVTQTPKHLITATGQRVTLRCSPRSGDLSVYWYQQSLDQGLQFLIQYYNGEERAKGNILERFSAQQFPDLHSELNLSSLELGDSALYFCASSVEIGSSYEQYFGPGTRLTVT.

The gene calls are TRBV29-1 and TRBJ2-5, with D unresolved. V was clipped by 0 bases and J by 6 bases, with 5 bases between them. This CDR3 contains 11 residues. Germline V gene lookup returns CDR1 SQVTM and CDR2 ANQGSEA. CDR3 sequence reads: CSVEDKKTQYF. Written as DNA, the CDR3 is TGCAGCGTTGAAGATAAGAAGACCCAGTACTTC.